The T cell receptor beta chain described here comes from a study of PD-1 blockade in classical Hodgkin lymphoma. Germline values: CDR1 ENHRY, CDR2 SYGVKD. V shed 0 bases, J shed 1 base, and the junction held 2 bases outside the gene matches. This CDR3 comprises 15 residues. Every patient was affected by relapse after autologous stem cell transplantation, while exposure to brentuximab vedotin was not uniform. Only in-frame clones appear in the TCRdb table, and some are missing; sequencing was by immunoSEQ multiplex PCR. Here the sample spans more than 45,000 clones, just under 75% being singletons. The chain is built from TRBV10-3 and TRBJ2-5; the match to TRBD1 covers 7 bases. The clonotype was recovered from a human donor with classical Hodgkin lymphoma. Specimen: peripheral blood mononuclear cells (PBMCs), collected before the second cycle of nivolumab. CDR3 amino acids: CAISESNRGQETQYF. The CDR3 DNA follows: TGTGCCATCAGTGAGTCTAACAGGGGCCAAGAGACCCAGTACTTC.